This T cell receptor (beta chain) appears in the sequencing data of a study of shared clonotypes between healthy human individuals. Comments on this clone: Its target is not known.

The protocol was immunoSEQ multiplex PCR, while the TCRdb copy is restricted to in-frame clones and leaves out a portion. This sample has nearly 750,000 clones, with around 77% found just once. Findings and caveats of the study: In general, naive subsets displayed greater estimated richness than memory subsets did.

V gave up 6 bases and J gave up 1 base; unmatched junction bases: 5. This CDR3 has 14 residues. Looked up from germline, CDR1 is SNHLY and CDR2 is FYNNEI. V usage is TRBV2 and J usage is TRBJ1-1; 7 nucleotides align to TRBD1. This sequence originates from a young woman in good health. What was sequenced was memory CD4+ T cells sorted from blood. Subset described: CD45RA-negative fraction. The CDR3: CASRATGWNTEAFF. Here the CDR3 DNA reads TGTGCCAGCAGGGCGACAGGGTGGAACACTGAAGCTTTCTTT.